Sequencing of this T cell receptor beta chain was carried out in a study of blood T cells in healthy people across ages. Study summary: Template switching picked up about one barcoded beta molecule for each two T cells.

At least 5 micrograms of total RNA were extracted per sample. About this clonotype: Antigen: not known.

Germline V CDR1 and CDR2: SGHKS, YYEKEE (reference sequence). The CDR3 runs 14 residues. V gave up 4 bases and J gave up 11 bases, with 21 bases separating them. Study observations and caveats: The fall in TCR beta diversity per million T cells was roughly linear with age. Strong correlation was found linking TCR beta diversity to naive T cell percentage.

PCR was performed a second time for about 6 to 12 cycles using a sample-barcoded 5' primer and a J-beta primer mix. Via MiXCR, TCRdb re-called the 5' RACE reads, giving one row per CDR3 protein. The table records about 650,000 distinct CDR3 sequences, 32% of them present only once. This clonotype was sampled from a woman of 80 years or more in good health. The V gene is TRBV5-5, the J gene TRBJ2-5; D might be TRBD1 (6 bases). The specimen sequenced was blood. CDR3 nucleotides: TGTGCCAGCAGCCCCGGAGCTTCTAAGGGGGAGCAGTACTTC. Protein: CASSPGASKGEQYF.